These 23 T cell receptor beta chains originate from one sample sequenced in a study of STAT5B mutations in CD4+ large granular lymphocyte leukemia (dated by TCRdb to the early 2020s). The library was made by the immunoSEQ multiplex PCR assay. Sourced from immuneACCESS, this table was stored by TCRdb with only in-frame sequences that have V and J called. A share of the clones is absent; for the studies checked, an unresolved V gene accounts for under half, and the remainder has no known explanation. Present in this sample are around 10,000 clones, just under 85% of which were seen just once. The ten most abundant clones make up around 75% of the sample. The sample taken for sequencing was PBMCs. Every receptor here comes from a man aged 55 to 70 with CD4+ T-cell large granular lymphocyte leukemia.

The V call is TRBV7-2, the J call TRBJ2-3; possibly TRBD1 for D (6 bases). V lost 1 base and J lost 5, with 16 bases in between. Germline CDR1 is SGHTA and CDR2 is FQGNSA. This CDR3 is built from 16 residues. The CDR3 DNA sequence: TGTGCCAGCAGCTTAGTGATGGCAGGGGTTGGAGATACGCAGTATTTT. Amino acid sequence: CASSLVMAGVGDTQYF.

The rearrangement joins TRBV5-6 to TRBJ2-1; 7 nucleotides align to TRBD2. Per the germline V gene, CDR1 is SGHDT and CDR2 is YYEEEE. V was pared by 4 bases and J by 7 bases, with 11 bases of the junction left unmatched. CDR3 length: 15 amino acids. In nucleotides, the CDR3 is TGTGCCAGCAGCCACACGGGCGGGGGAGGTAATGAGCAGTTCTTC. It yields the protein CASSHTGGGGNEQFF. Combining the CDR3 with reference TRBV5-6 and TRBJ2-1 gives the whole variable domain DAGVTQSPTHLIKTRGQQVTLRCSPKSGHDTVSWYQQALGQGPQFIFQYYEEEERQRGNFPDRFSGHQFPNYSSELNVNALLLGDSALYLCASSHTGGGGNEQFFGPGTRLTVL.

The rearrangement uses TRBV5-1 and TRBJ1-1; 12 bases agree with TRBD1. With V trimmed by 4 bases and J by 4 bases, 8 bases remained unmatched. CDR3 length equals 16 residues. The V gene's germline CDR1 is SGHRS and CDR2 YFSETQ. CDR3 DNA: TGCGCCAGCAGCGACCGGGACAGGGGGCGCGGCACTGAAGCTTTCTTT. Translated, it gives CASSDRDRGRGTEAFF.

This chain links TRBV30 with TRBJ2-5; TRBD2 agrees at 9 bases. This CDR3 is built from 19 residues. Looked up from germline, CDR1 is GTSNPN and CDR2 is SVGIG (reference sequence). Trimming took 1 base from V and 5 from J; bases not matched to a gene: 20. CDR3 amino acids: CAWSGGLWSSGGLGETQYF. Written as DNA, the CDR3 is TGTGCCTGGAGTGGCGGCCTTTGGAGTAGCGGGGGATTAGGGGAGACCCAGTACTTC.

The chain has TRBV7-8 and TRBJ2-7; unclear D gene. CDR1 is SGHVS, CDR2 FQNEAQ, per germline. This CDR3 is 14 amino acids long. Trimming took off 3 bases at V and 2 bases at J, with 11 bases between the two ends. This chain's CDR3 is CASSLSATTYEQYF. The DNA for the CDR3 is TGTGCCAGCAGCTTGTCAGCCACGACCTACGAGCAGTACTTC.

The chain is built from TRBV7-9 and TRBJ2-7; D not certain. CDR3 size: 11 residues. Per the germline V gene, CDR1 is SEHNR and CDR2 is FQNEAQ (reference sequence). V shed 3 bases and J shed 3 bases, with 3 bases lying between them. The CDR3 reads CASSFNYEQYF. In DNA form, the CDR3 reads TGTGCCAGCAGCTTCAACTACGAGCAGTACTTC.

The V gene is TRBV6-5, the J gene TRBJ2-5; D gene uncertain. CDR1 is MNHEY and CDR2 is SVGAGI in the germline V gene. Trimming took 2 bases from V and 5 from J, leaving 12 bases between them. The CDR3 is 14 amino acids. This CDR3 is CASSYMAAPETQYF. CDR3 sequence (DNA): TGTGCCAGCAGTTACATGGCGGCACCGGAGACCCAGTACTTC.

The chain joins TRBV7-3 to TRBJ1-5, with 9 bases aligning to TRBD1. Trimming removed 5 bases from V and 6 bases from J; junction bases left unmatched: 8. Germline-derived CDR1 and CDR2 are SGHTA and FQGTGA. This CDR3 is built from 15 residues. The CDR3: CASSPTDRGGQPQHF. CDR3 coding DNA: TGTGCCAGCAGCCCTACTGACAGGGGGGGTCAGCCCCAGCATTTT.

The chain links TRBV2 to TRBJ2-7; 12 bases agree with TRBD1. The trim removed 4 bases at V and 2 bases at J, leaving 3 bases unmatched. CDR1 is SNHLY, CDR2 FYNNEI, per germline. The CDR3 spans 15 residues. DNA for the CDR3: TGTGCCAGCAGTGGGGACAGGGGGCTTACCTACGAGCAGTACTTC. This encodes CASSGDRGLTYEQYF. Together with reference TRBV2 and TRBJ2-7, the CDR3 gives the full variable domain: EPEVTQTPSHQVTQMGQEVILRCVPISNHLYFYWYRQILGQKVEFLVSFYNNEISEKSEIFDDQFSVERPDGSNFTLKIRSTKLEDSAMYFCASSGDRGLTYEQYFGPGTRLTVT.

The V and J genes are TRBV11-2 and TRBJ2-1; 9 bases fit TRBD2. The ends lost 3 bases at V and 0 bases at J; junction bases unmatched: 3. The CDR3 length is 16 residues. From germline, CDR1 is SGHAT and CDR2 FQNNGV. CDR3 in amino acids: CASSFYSGGSYNEQFF. The CDR3, as DNA: TGTGCCAGCAGCTTTTATAGCGGGGGCTCCTACAATGAGCAGTTCTTC. The full variable domain, with the rest looked up from reference TRBV11-2 and TRBJ2-1, is EAGVAQSPRYKIIEKRQSVAFWCNPISGHATLYWYQQILGQGPKLLIQFQNNGVVDDSQLPKDRFSAERLKGVDSTLKIQPAKLEDSAVYLCASSFYSGGSYNEQFFGPGTRLTVL.

The chain carries TRBV11-3 and TRBJ2-2; 7 bases agree with TRBD2. Germline lookup yields CDR1 SGHNT and CDR2 YENEEA. The CDR3 is 18 residues long. V shed 1 base, J shed 4 bases, and the junction held 12 bases outside the gene matches. In DNA form, the CDR3 reads TGTGCCAGCAGCTTAGGGGGACGGGGAGGGCCGGTCACCGGGGAGCTGTTTTTT. Its protein product is CASSLGGRGGPVTGELFF. The full variable domain, completed using reference TRBV11-3 and TRBJ2-2, is EAGVVQSPRYKIIEKKQPVAFWCNPISGHNTLYWYLQNLGQGPELLIRYENEEAVDDSQLPKDRFSAERLKGVDSTLKIQPAELGDSAVYLCASSLGGRGGPVTGELFFGEGSRLTVL.

The J gene is TRBJ2-1, the V gene TRBV29-1, with D possibly TRBD2 on 5 matching bases. CDR1 is SQVTM, CDR2 ANQGSEA, per germline. CDR3 length equals 13 residues. V lost 4 bases and J 10 bases, leaving 17 bases between the germline ends. CDR3 in amino acids: CSVVQRAAREQFF. CDR3 nucleotide sequence: TGCAGCGTTGTTCAGAGGGCCGCCCGGGAGCAGTTCTTC.

V usage is TRBV27 and J usage is TRBJ2-7; TRBD2 aligns across 8 bases. Per the germline V gene, CDR1 is MNHEY and CDR2 is SMNVEV (reference sequence). The ends lost 5 bases at V and 3 bases at J; junction bases unmatched: 6. The CDR3 extends over 14 amino acids. The CDR3 bases are TGTGCCAGCAGTACAGGGACTAGTCTCTACGAGCAGTACTTC. Protein: CASSTGTSLYEQYF.

The chain uses TRBV14 and TRBJ2-5; 13 nucleotides agree with TRBD2. This CDR3 has 14 amino acids. Germline CDR1 is SGHDN and CDR2 is FVKESK. V was pared by 7 bases and J by 2 bases, with 1 base of the junction left unmatched. Here the CDR3 DNA reads TGTGCCAGCAAGGGACTAGCGGGACAAGAGACCCAGTACTTC. Residues: CASKGLAGQETQYF.

The chain joins TRBV5-5 to TRBJ2-7; the D gene is possibly TRBD1 (6 bases). The CDR3 is made up of 14 amino acids. Trimming removed 0 bases from V and 2 bases from J, with 9 bases in between. Germline assignment: CDR1 SGHKS and CDR2 YYEKEE (reference sequence). As DNA, the CDR3 is TGTGCCAGCAGCTTGGGGGGGCTAGCCTACGAGCAGTACTTC. Encoded protein: CASSLGGLAYEQYF.

The V gene is TRBV2, the J gene TRBJ2-7; 9 bases are a match to TRBD2. The CDR3 is 15 residues long. Germline loops: CDR1 SNHLY, CDR2 FYNNEI. V lost 6 bases, J lost 6 bases, and 12 bases stayed unmatched. This CDR3 is CASRYNGAGGPEQYF. The CDR3 DNA follows: TGTGCCAGCAGATACAATGGGGCGGGAGGGCCCGAGCAGTACTTC.

The CDR3 bases are TGTGCCAGCAGCTCCATGAACACTGAAGCTTTCTTT. The encoded protein is CASSSMNTEAFF. The chain combines TRBV7-9 with TRBJ1-1; D is undetermined. The CDR3 extends over 12 amino acids. Trimming left V 4 bases short and J 0 bases short, with 3 bases between. The germline gives CDR1 SEHNR, CDR2 FQNEAQ (reference sequence).

The V and J genes are TRBV2 and TRBJ1-2; no definite D call. V dropped 7 bases and J dropped 2 bases, with 14 bases sitting between them. The CDR3 sequence is 14 residues long. CDR1 SNHLY and CDR2 FYNNEI come from the germline V gene. CDR3 sequence (DNA): TGTGCCAGCAATGCACGCAGGCCCAACTATGGCTACACCTTC. The encoded protein is CASNARRPNYGYTF. Supplemented by reference TRBV2 and TRBJ1-2, the full variable domain reads EPEVTQTPSHQVTQMGQEVILRCVPISNHLYFYWYRQILGQKVEFLVSFYNNEISEKSEIFDDQFSVERPDGSNFTLKIRSTKLEDSAMYFCASNARRPNYGYTFGSGTRLTVV.

The table lists this clone with a count of one. This chain joins TRBV7-3 and TRBJ2-3, with D unresolved. V was trimmed by 5 bases and J by 0 bases, leaving 12 bases between them. This CDR3 region has 15 residues. Germline CDR1 reads SGHTA; CDR2 reads FQGTGA. The CDR3 sequence is CASSQIGTSTDTQYF. CDR3 DNA: TGTGCCAGCAGCCAAATCGGTACTAGCACAGATACGCAGTATTTT.

The J gene is TRBJ2-5, the V gene TRBV6-6; D call uncertain. This CDR3 is built from 14 residues. The germline CDR1 and CDR2 sequences are MNHNY and SVGAGI (reference sequence). Trimming took off 2 bases at V and 5 bases at J, with 12 bases between the two ends. CDR3 sequence (DNA): TGTGCCAGCAGTTACATGGCGGCACCGGAGACCCAGTACTTC. Its translation is CASSYMAAPETQYF.

The CDR3 coding sequence is TGTGCCAGCACACAATCCCTTCCAGGGGAGCCCCAGCATTTT. Translation gives CASTQSLPGEPQHF. The rearrangement links TRBV28 to TRBJ1-5; a weak D match, TRBD1 (6 bases). This CDR3 spans 14 amino acids. Germline CDR1 and CDR2: MDHEN and SYDVKM. Trimming shortened V by 7 bases and J by 8 bases, and 18 bases separated the two germline ends.

This chain links TRBV19 with TRBJ2-5; D assignment may be TRBD1 or TRBD2 (5 bases each). This CDR3 is 16 amino acids long. V was clipped by 10 bases and J by 0 bases, with 21 bases between them. In germline, CDR1 is LNHDA, CDR2 SQIVND (reference sequence). CDR3 in DNA: TGTGCCACCTCGGACTCCGGGACGGAGTACCAAGAGACCCAGTACTTC. Residues: CATSDSGTEYQETQYF.

This chain uses TRBV9 with TRBJ2-4; TRBD2 might be the D (6 bases). The CDR3 loop spans 18 amino acids. V was pared by 4 bases and J by 0 bases, with 20 bases between. The germline gives CDR1 SGDLS, CDR2 YYNGEE. The CDR3 sequence is CASSPDGTPNIAKNIQYF. CDR3 coding DNA: TGTGCCAGCAGCCCAGACGGGACTCCGAATATAGCCAAAAACATTCAGTACTTC.